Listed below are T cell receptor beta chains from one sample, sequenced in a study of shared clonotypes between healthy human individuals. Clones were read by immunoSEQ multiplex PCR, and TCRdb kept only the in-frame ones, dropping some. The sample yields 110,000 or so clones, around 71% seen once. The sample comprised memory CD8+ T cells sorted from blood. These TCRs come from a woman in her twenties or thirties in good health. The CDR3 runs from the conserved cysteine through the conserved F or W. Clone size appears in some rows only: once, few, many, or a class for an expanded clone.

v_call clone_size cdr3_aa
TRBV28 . CASSFSLVWNQPQHF
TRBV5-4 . CASSLDGTSALEQFF
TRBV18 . CASSLTGGAETQYF
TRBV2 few CASMVRGHYISGNTIYF
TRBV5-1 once CASSLVDRVLREQYF
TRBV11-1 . CASSRFAGSDRELFF
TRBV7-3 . CASSPWTCGRPPYNEQFF
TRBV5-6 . CASSFDRYNEQFF
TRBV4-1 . CASSQVAKAGDTQYF
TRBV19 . CASMRSTSGAYNEQFF
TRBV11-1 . CASSRNDRVFGNTIYF
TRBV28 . CASSSGGRYTGELFF
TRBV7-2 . CASSEDRIYGYTF
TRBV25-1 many CASSGKKTSGISYEQYF
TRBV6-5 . CASPRLATCTDTQYF
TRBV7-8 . CASSLRVRGLPNTEAFF
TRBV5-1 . CASSLDWGREKLFF
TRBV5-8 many CASSLGMTANSYNEQFF
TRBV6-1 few CASSPWGYSSQPQHF
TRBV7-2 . CASSPQRDNNEQFF
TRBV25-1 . CASSEDRVLEQYF
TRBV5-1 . CASSLGQGLEYGYTF
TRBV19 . CASSEARWDGTDTQYF
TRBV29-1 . CSVEGARLSEAFF
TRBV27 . CASSLAPLGTDTQYF
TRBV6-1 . CASRYILGAEAFF
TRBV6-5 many CASSYSEGHSNQPQHF
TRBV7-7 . CASSPTLPSYEQYF
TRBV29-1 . CSVEEQVSTDTQYF
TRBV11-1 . CASSHELTGANVLTF
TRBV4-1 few CASSQDVVNTEAFF
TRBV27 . CASSPSDSPGAQHF
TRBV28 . CASSSPPAGGAYEQYF
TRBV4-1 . CASSQDYRAAGANVLTF
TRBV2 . CASSDSKRQAANYGYTF
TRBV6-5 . CASSYKLGPGNTIYF
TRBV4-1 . CASRGNRVGEQFF
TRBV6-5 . CASSYSERPQETQYF
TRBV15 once CATSIRGNTEAFF
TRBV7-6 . CASSSGLAILDEQFF